This passage covers 27 T cell receptor beta chains from one sample sequenced in a study of blood T cell repertoires in COVID-19. Data came from immunoSEQ multiplex PCR; TCRdb stores just in-frame clones and leaves some out. The sample shows a few hundred thousand clones, around four fifths of them seen only once. Input material: PBMCs or T cells enriched from blood (not recorded which). All receptors derive from a man aged 40-49 years who had recovered from COVID-19.

The chain has TRBV5-6 and TRBJ1-1; perhaps TRBD1 as D (5 bases). This CDR3 comprises 14 residues. Germline assignment: CDR1 SGHDT and CDR2 YYEEEE. With 2 bases removed from V and 5 bases from J, the gap between germline ends came to 13 bases. The CDR3, as DNA: TGTGCCAGCAGCTTAGTTCAGGGTAGAACTGAAGCTTTCTTT. Its protein product is CASSLVQGRTEAFF. Using reference TRBV5-6 and TRBJ1-1 for the parts outside the CDR3, the full variable domain is DAGVTQSPTHLIKTRGQQVTLRCSPKSGHDTVSWYQQALGQGPQFIFQYYEEEERQRGNFPDRFSGHQFPNYSSELNVNALLLGDSALYLCASSLVQGRTEAFFGQGTRLTVV.

The V call is TRBV18, the J call TRBJ1-2; D is undetermined. Trimming removed 4 bases from V and 8 bases from J, with 14 bases in between. From germline, CDR1 is KGHSH and CDR2 LQKENI. The CDR3 is 13 amino acids. In DNA form, the CDR3 reads TGTGCCAGCTCACTGGGCACCAAAGAGGGCTACACCTTC. This encodes CASSLGTKEGYTF. The whole variable domain, remainder taken from reference TRBV18 and TRBJ1-2, is NAGVMQNPRHLVRRRGQEARLRCSPMKGHSHVYWYRQLPEEGLKFMVYLQKENIIDESGMPKERFSAEFPKEGPSILRIQQVVRGDSAAYFCASSLGTKEGYTFGSGTRLTVV.

This rearrangement joins TRBV7-2 to TRBJ2-5, with D tentatively TRBD1 (9 bases). The germline V gene has CDR1 SGHTA and CDR2 FQGNSA. The length of the CDR3 is 17 residues. Trimming left V 5 bases short and J 4 bases short, with 23 bases between. CDR3 amino acids: CASSRGQGRAGGETQYF. The CDR3 DNA follows: TGTGCCAGCAGCAGAGGACAGGGGCGGGCGGGGGGAGAGACCCAGTACTTC.

The chain couples TRBV5-4 to TRBJ1-1, with D unresolved. V was cut by 3 bases and J by 5 bases, with 8 bases left in between. This CDR3 spans 12 amino acids. The germline V gene encodes CDR1 SGHNT and CDR2 YYREEE (reference sequence). The DNA of the CDR3 is TGTGCCAGCAGCTCGGGAGGGACTGAAGCTTTCTTT. Protein product: CASSSGGTEAFF.

The chain uses TRBV19 and TRBJ1-4; TRBD1 matches at 9 bases. With 5 bases clipped from V and 12 bases from J, the junction kept 13 bases outside the gene matches. This CDR3 is built from 15 residues. Germline V gives CDR1 LNHDA, CDR2 SQIVND (reference sequence). The chain's CDR3 is CASSPRDRVLRELFF. In nucleotides, the CDR3 is TGTGCCAGTAGTCCCCGGGACAGGGTTTTACGGGAACTGTTTTTT.

The J gene is TRBJ1-2, the V gene TRBV28; 8 positions agree with TRBD1. This CDR3 contains 13 residues. Germline V gene lookup returns CDR1 MDHEN and CDR2 SYDVKM. V was pared by 2 bases and J by 8 bases, with 4 bases of the junction left unmatched. CDR3 sequence: CASSLGQGVGYTF. The CDR3 DNA reads as TGTGCCAGCAGTTTAGGACAGGGCGTCGGCTACACCTTC.

In this sample, this clone turned up a few times. At one end, the junction sequence differs from germline, possibly due to a read error. The rearrangement uses TRBV6-5 and TRBJ2-1, with 7 nucleotides matching TRBD1. CDR1 and CDR2 from the germline V gene are MNHEY and SVGAGI. This CDR3 has 15 amino acids. In nucleotides, the CDR3 is TGTGCCAGTGGTTTAGGGACAGCCTCCTTCAATGAGCAGTTCTTC. As protein: CASGLGTASFNEQFF.

This chain connects TRBV28 to TRBJ1-5; 7 nucleotides match TRBD1. CDR1 and CDR2 from the germline V gene are MDHEN and SYDVKM. The CDR3 totals 15 residues. The V segment lost 5 bases and the J segment 3 bases; nucleotides outside the gene matches: 7. CDR3 region: CASSTLDRYNQPQHF. The CDR3 DNA follows: TGTGCCAGCAGTACCCTGGACAGGTACAATCAGCCCCAGCATTTT. Filled out from reference TRBV28 and TRBJ1-5, the complete variable domain reads DVKVTQSSRYLVKRTGEKVFLECVQDMDHENMFWYRQDPGLGLRLIYFSYDVKMKEKGDIPEGYSVSREKKERFSLILESASTNQTSMYLCASSTLDRYNQPQHFGDGTRLSIL.

This chain links TRBV7-8 with TRBJ2-7; 8 positions agree with TRBD1. Germline V gene data show CDR1 as SGHVS and CDR2 as FQNEAQ. V lost 2 bases and J lost 0; bases outside the gene matches: 3. The CDR3 length is 15 residues. The CDR3 is CASSLRQGISYEQYF. The CDR3 DNA reads as TGTGCCAGCAGCTTAAGACAGGGGATCTCCTACGAGCAGTACTTC.

The rearrangement uses TRBV5-1 and TRBJ1-2, with D possibly being TRBD1 (6 bases). V lost 4 bases and J 5 bases, leaving 15 bases between the germline ends. The CDR3 has 14 residues. Germline lookup yields CDR1 SGHRS and CDR2 YFSETQ. CDR3 region: CASSVEAGAYGYTF. CDR3 nucleotides: TGCGCCAGCAGCGTTGAGGCAGGGGCATATGGCTACACCTTC. The whole variable domain, remainder taken from reference TRBV5-1 and TRBJ1-2, is KAGVTQTPRYLIKTRGQQVTLSCSPISGHRSVSWYQQTPGQGLQFLFEYFSETQRNKGNFPGRFSGRQFSNSRSEMNVSTLELGDSALYLCASSVEAGAYGYTFGSGTRLTVV.

The V gene is TRBV21-1, the J gene TRBJ2-4; the table's TRBD2 call for D was not verified on the DNA. TRBV21-1 is marked as a pseudogene. The CDR3 length is 17 residues. CDR3 loop: CASSRGRGGRAKNIQYF. The CDR3 coding sequence is TGTGCCAGCAGCAGAGGTAGGGGAGGGCGGGCCAAAAACATTCAGTACTTC.

This chain uses TRBV12-3 or TRBV12-4 with TRBJ1-6; D not resolved. The ends were cut back, 5 bases at V and 7 bases at J, with 6 bases in the middle. This CDR3 is 12 amino acids long. CDR3 in amino acids: CASSPQNSPLHF. For the CDR3, the DNA is TGTGCCAGCAGTCCCCAAAATTCACCCCTCCACTTT.

The genes are TRBV10-1 and TRBJ1-5; D not certain. The germline CDR1 and CDR2 sequences are WNHNN and SYGVQD (reference sequence). CDR3 length: 13 residues. V lost 0 bases and J lost 11, with 11 bases in between. CDR3 bases: TGCGCCAGCAGTGAGTCAAGAGGAGGGTCCCAGCATTTT. Protein: CASSESRGGSQHF.

The rearrangement links TRBV7-3 to TRBJ1-1, with D unresolved. The CDR3 is 15 residues long. Trimming cost V 1 base and J 1 base, with 10 bases left between them. Per germline, CDR1 SGHTA and CDR2 FQGTGA. The CDR3 protein is CASSLSMAQNTEAFF. As DNA, the CDR3 is TGTGCCAGCAGCTTAAGTATGGCTCAGAACACTGAAGCTTTCTTT.

V usage is TRBV5-1 and J usage is TRBJ2-3, with 9 bases aligning to TRBD1. Germline V lookup: CDR1 SGHRS, CDR2 YFSETQ. The CDR3 consists of 13 residues. The ends lost 5 bases at V and 5 bases at J; junction bases unmatched: 3. In DNA, the CDR3 is TGCGCCAGCAGTCGGACAGGGGTAGATACGCAGTATTTT. This sequence encodes CASSRTGVDTQYF.

V and J are TRBV7-2 and TRBJ2-5; D may be TRBD1 (5 bases). V was cut by 5 bases and J by 3 bases, with 19 bases left in between. In germline, CDR1 is SGHTA, CDR2 FQGNSA. This CDR3 has 16 amino acids. This CDR3 reads CASSRNNWGTKETQYF. The CDR3 DNA sequence: TGTGCCAGCAGCCGTAACAATTGGGGCACGAAAGAGACCCAGTACTTC.

The genes are TRBV11-2 and TRBJ1-4, with 9 bases lining up with TRBD1. With V trimmed by 5 bases and J by 6 bases, 16 bases remained unmatched. Germline V gene sequence: CDR1 SGHAT, CDR2 FQNNGV. The CDR3 spans 18 residues. CDR3 sequence reads: CASSPRFGTGISDEKLFF. The CDR3 DNA is TGTGCCAGCAGCCCTAGATTTGGGACAGGGATATCCGATGAAAAACTGTTTTTT.

The chain carries TRBV7-2 and TRBJ2-5; no clear D. Deletions cut 1 base from V and 2 bases from J, with 5 bases between. Per the germline V gene, CDR1 is SGHTA and CDR2 is FQGNSA. The CDR3 runs to 13 residues. In DNA form, the CDR3 reads TGTGCCAGCAGCTTAGGAGTTCAAGAGACCCAGTACTTC. It specifies CASSLGVQETQYF.

The rearrangement joins TRBV5-5 to TRBJ2-5; TRBD2 matches 10 bases. J lost 4 bases, V lost 0 bases, and 6 bases had no gene match. This CDR3 spans 16 amino acids. CDR1 and CDR2 (germline): SGHKS, YYEKEE (reference sequence). CDR3 sequence: CASSLDGLAVGETQYF. The CDR3 nucleotides are TGTGCCAGCAGCTTGGATGGACTAGCGGTAGGAGAGACCCAGTACTTC. Drawing the rest from reference TRBV5-5 and TRBJ2-5, the complete variable domain is DAGVTQSPTHLIKTRGQQVTLRCSPISGHKSVSWYQQVLGQGPQFIFQYYEKEERGRGNFPDRFSARQFPNYSSELNVNALLLGDSALYLCASSLDGLAVGETQYFGPGTRLLVL.

The gene calls are TRBV3-1 (or the pseudogene TRBV3-2) and TRBJ1-2; D uncertain. Trimming stripped 1 base from V and 7 bases from J, with 16 bases between. The CDR3 is 15 residues long. Per germline, CDR1 LGHDT and CDR2 YNNKEL (reference sequence). CDR3 DNA sequence: TGTGCCAGCAGCCAAGTGAGCACGCACTTCCCTGGCTACACCTTC. Translated, it gives CASSQVSTHFPGYTF.

This clone has a single count. The rearrangement joins TRBV27 to TRBJ1-6; the D gene is possibly TRBD1 (5 bases). This CDR3 region has 16 residues. The germline V gene has CDR1 MNHEY and CDR2 SMNVEV (reference sequence). Trimming cost V 4 bases and J 8 bases, with 18 bases left between them. The CDR3 nucleotides are TGTGCCAGCAGTTCGAGAGGCAGGGATAAATATTCACCCCTCCACTTT. Protein sequence: CASSSRGRDKYSPLHF.

The gene calls are TRBV2 and TRBJ1-1; 7 bases align to TRBD1. CDR1 and CDR2 from the germline V gene are SNHLY and FYNNEI. The trim removed 7 bases at V and 0 bases at J, leaving 8 bases unmatched. CDR3 length: 15 amino acids. CDR3 coding DNA: TGTGCCAGCACCCGGGACAGCCCGATGAACACTGAAGCTTTCTTT. Protein product: CASTRDSPMNTEAFF. Combining the CDR3 with reference TRBV2 and TRBJ1-1 gives the whole variable domain EPEVTQTPSHQVTQMGQEVILRCVPISNHLYFYWYRQILGQKVEFLVSFYNNEISEKSEIFDDQFSVERPDGSNFTLKIRSTKLEDSAMYFCASTRDSPMNTEAFFGQGTRLTVV.

This clone has more than one count but fewer than ten. The rearrangement uses TRBV28 and TRBJ1-1; maybe TRBD1 (5 bases). CDR1 is MDHEN, CDR2 SYDVKM, per germline. The length of the CDR3 is 13 residues. The V end was cut by 3 bases, the J end by 6 bases, with 11 bases between. The chain's CDR3 is CASSFAGPPEAFF. In nucleotides, the CDR3 is TGTGCCAGCAGTTTCGCGGGGCCACCTGAAGCTTTCTTT.

V and J are TRBV7-2 and TRBJ2-2; no firm D call. This CDR3 contains 12 residues. Germline V gene sequence: CDR1 SGHTA, CDR2 FQGNSA. V dropped 8 bases and J dropped 7 bases, with 11 bases sitting between them. The CDR3 sequence is CASGTVIGELFF. DNA of the CDR3: TGTGCCAGCGGCACAGTCATCGGGGAGCTGTTTTTT. Together with reference TRBV7-2 and TRBJ2-2, the CDR3 gives the full variable domain: GAGVSQSPSNKVTEKGKDVELRCDPISGHTALYWYRQSLGQGLEFLIYFQGNSAPDKSGLPSDRFSAERTGGSVSTLTIQRTQQEDSAVYLCASGTVIGELFFGEGSRLTVL.

The rearrangement joins TRBV20-1 to TRBJ2-7, with D unresolved. CDR1 is DFQATT and CDR2 is SNEGSKA in the germline V gene (reference sequence). The CDR3 runs to 11 residues. V dropped 0 bases and J dropped 4 bases, with 4 bases sitting between them. CDR3 in amino acids: CSARDQYEQYF. In DNA form, the CDR3 reads TGCAGTGCTAGAGATCAATACGAGCAGTACTTC.

The J gene is TRBJ2-7, the V gene TRBV9; 8 nucleotides agree with TRBD1. V lost 0 bases to trimming and J lost 0 bases; unmatched junction nucleotides: 2. The germline V gene encodes CDR1 SGDLS and CDR2 YYNGEE. The CDR3 is 15 amino acids. The CDR3, as DNA: TGTGCCAGCAGCGTAGGAACAGGGGGCTCCTACGAGCAGTACTTC. This sequence encodes CASSVGTGGSYEQYF.

This clone was seen a single time. This chain joins TRBV28 and TRBJ1-2; no clear D. Trimming removed 3 bases from V and 6 bases from J, with 8 bases in between. Germline-derived CDR1 and CDR2 are MDHEN and SYDVKM. The CDR3 has 12 residues. CDR3 sequence: CASSLLHDGYTF. For the CDR3, the DNA is TGTGCCAGCAGTTTGTTACATGATGGCTACACCTTC.